The TCR beta chain described here comes from a study of T cells in Graves' hyperthyroidism and ophthalmopathy (dated 2019 in TCRdb). A note on the overall study: Peripheral blood samples were taken at the time of initial diagnosis, prior to any treatment. To identify distinguishing TCR V-J signatures, a discovery cohort of about 95 patients was used, comprising 43 with Graves' ophthalmopathy and about 59 with stable Graves' hyperthyroidism. Prospective prediction of ophthalmopathy was tested in an independent validation cohort of 18 to 20 hyperthyroidism patients and around 16 patients who later progressed to ophthalmopathy. The roughly 91 discovery patients were randomly divided into training and test sets at a 7:3 ratio. In addition, the study compared T-cell repertoires in thyroid tissue and in blood from several Graves' hyperthyroidism patients. After blood sampling, hyperthyroidism patients were treated with methimazole at a starting dose of 30 mg daily, and ophthalmopathy patients were treated with high-dose intravenous methylprednisolone. The paper describes TCR Vbeta CDR3 sequencing of roughly 130 peripheral blood samples, made up of 43 ophthalmopathy patients, more than 70 hyperthyroidism patients and 17 progressor patients.

Graves' hyperthyroidism was defined as stable when no progression to ophthalmopathy occurred over 18 months of follow-up. Hyperthyroidism patients were aged 18 to 65 years and newly diagnosed, with disease duration of less than 2 months. The study excluded patients with uncontrolled infections, other autoimmune diseases, pregnancy or lactation. Diagnoses relied on clinical symptoms, serum thyroxine and TRAb, thyroid ultrasound and orbital computed tomography. PBMCs were isolated from 7.5 to 10 ml of fresh peripheral blood by Ficoll-Paque density gradient centrifugation. Total RNA was extracted using Trizol reagent, and RNA quality was assessed on an Agilent 2100 Bioanalyzer. Many counts were recorded for this clonotype. What this receptor recognizes is not known. One base away there is no much larger clone; base qualities are not given. Trimming at the junction amounts to 0 bases on V and 14 bases on J, and the germline ends lie 23 bases apart. Taken from the germline V gene (reference sequence), the CDR1 and CDR2 loops are LGHDT and YNNKEL. Including cysteine and phenylalanine, the CDR3 has 16 amino acids. Only CDR3 DNA remains: 48 bases, in frame from the first base.

On the study overall, not on this receptor specifically: In validation, the model predicted progression to ophthalmopathy with around 71% sensitivity and approximately 78% specificity, a median of about 6.7 months before onset. A model built on a 13 V-J signature distinguished ophthalmopathy from stable hyperthyroidism, reaching about 88% sensitivity and under 84% specificity in cross-validation and 80%/75% in testing. Most expanded thyroid clonotypes (frequency above 0.001) were also found in blood, which suggests that blood repertoires may mirror thyroid immune responses. Sample size was not statistically predetermined, and blinding of investigators to group allocation was not performed.

The TCR beta CDR3 regions were amplified from RNA transcripts. The TCR CDR3 was subjected to a first round of RT-PCR using the HTBI primer set and the Qiagen OneStep RT-PCR kit. The libraries were constructed in a second round of multiplex PCR and then size-selected and purified. Sequencing of the libraries was done on an Illumina HiSeq2000 using paired-end 100 bp reads. In the original analysis: SOAPnuke was used to process the raw data, removing reads that contained adapters or uncalled bases, had a mean Phred below 15, or lacked an exact match to the constant primer or identifier. COPE v1.2.5 was used to merge the high-quality paired reads, and each unique nucleotide sequence was defined as a clonotype. Clonotypes were aligned to IMGT TRBV, TRBD and TRBJ reference segments using MiTCR v1.1. Only V-J combinations with frequency above 0.0001, covering 99% to 99.2% of repertoires, were analysed. The TCS score was defined as the ratio of F50 (clonal expansion) to E x V (chaos), calculated using BLOSUM62-based TCRdist between CDR3 peptides within each V-J. Welch's t-statistics and random forest reduced just over 500 V-J features to some 14, which were used in a naive Bayes classifier (R e1071). TCRdb trimmed public reads at Q25 via fastp, called clones via MiXCR and kept in-frame beta chains. Each entry is one CDR3 protein sequence, shown with its most common DNA and genes. These V and J calls derive from TCRdb rather than the authors' analysis. The sample table lists roughly 720,000 distinct CDR3 sequences, approximately 15% of them with a count of one. The ten top clones hold about 16% of the sample.

The material sequenced was blood. The chain is encoded by TRBV3-1 joined to TRBJ2-1, and the D gene may be TRBD1, 6 bases matching. The sequence came from a man aged 50 to 59 with Graves' hyperthyroidism. The CDR3: CASSQDRQQVGQGKFF. Here is the DNA: TGTGCCAGCAGCCAAGATCGGCAGCAGGTTGGCCAGGGGAAGTTCTTC.